The clone carrying this TCR beta chain was seen a handful of times. Its antigen is not known. Preparing the TCRbeta library involved the use of unique molecular identifiers. MiXCR, applied by TCRdb to the PCR reads, yields one record per CDR3 protein. Of a few hundred thousand distinct CDR3 sequences in the sample, about a quarter were seen once. CDR1 and CDR2 from the germline V gene are MGHRA and YSYEKL. The ends were cut back, 0 bases at V and 6 bases at J, with 15 bases in the middle. The CDR3 has 16 residues. This sample is part of a study of T-cell reconstitution after alpha-beta-depleted transplantation in children. Findings and caveats of the study: Expanded graft clones numbering several hundred reportedly gave rise to alpha-beta T cells about two months after transplant.

This TCR was recovered from a boy in the first two years of life with Wiskott-Aldrich syndrome, due to receive a stem cell transplant. This chain uses TRBV4-1 with TRBJ2-1, with D possibly matching TRBD1 (5 bases). Here the sequenced sample was PBMCs, taken before TCRalphabeta/CD19-depleted stem cell transplant. The CDR3 DNA reads as TGCGCCAGCAGCCAAGATTGGCTAGTGGGGCTCAATGAGCAGTTCTTC. Translation: CASSQDWLVGLNEQFF.